This entry concerns a single T cell receptor beta chain. This sample is drawn from a study of blood T cell repertoires in COVID-19. For the study at large: Samples taken during acute and convalescent COVID-19 were collected in the United States, Italy and Spain. Sources were T cells, B-cell-depleted T cells, or PBMCs; the material itself was cDNA or gDNA.

This CDR3 has 17 amino acids. In the original processing: Reference gene primer amplification gave estimated nucleated cell counts. The method was immunoSEQ multiplex PCR; TCRdb's version includes in-frame clones alone and lacks a portion of them. The D gene and trimming were derived from the DNA, and the V and J assignments and clone size from that table. The sample lists roughly 54,000 clones, approximately 91% occurring once. Sequenced material: peripheral blood. This receptor was taken from a man between 45 and 60 years old with acute or convalescent COVID-19. The V gene is TRBV21-1, the J gene TRBJ1-4. TRBV21-1 is recorded as a pseudogene. The CDR3 loop is CASSKGGREAFNEKLFF. In DNA form, the CDR3 reads TGTGCCAGCAGCAAAGGGGGCCGGGAGGCTTTTAATGAAAAACTGTTTTTT.